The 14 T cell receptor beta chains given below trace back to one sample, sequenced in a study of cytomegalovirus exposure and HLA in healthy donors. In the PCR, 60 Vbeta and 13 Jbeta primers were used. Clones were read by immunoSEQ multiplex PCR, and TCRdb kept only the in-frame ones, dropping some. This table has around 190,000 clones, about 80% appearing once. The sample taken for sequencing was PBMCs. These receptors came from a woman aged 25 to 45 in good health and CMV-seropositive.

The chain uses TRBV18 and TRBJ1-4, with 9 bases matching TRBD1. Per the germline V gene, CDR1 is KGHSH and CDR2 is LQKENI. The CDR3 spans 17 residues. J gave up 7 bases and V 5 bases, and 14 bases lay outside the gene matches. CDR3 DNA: TGTGCCAGCTCATCCGATTACCGGGACAGGGATCCTGAAAAACTGTTTTTT. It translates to CASSSDYRDRDPEKLFF.

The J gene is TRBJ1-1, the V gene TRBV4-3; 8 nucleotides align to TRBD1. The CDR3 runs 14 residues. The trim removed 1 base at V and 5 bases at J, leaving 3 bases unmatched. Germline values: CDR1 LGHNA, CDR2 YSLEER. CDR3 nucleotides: TGCGCCAGCAGCCAAGCGCGACAGGGGACTGAAGCTTTCTTT. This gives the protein CASSQARQGTEAFF.

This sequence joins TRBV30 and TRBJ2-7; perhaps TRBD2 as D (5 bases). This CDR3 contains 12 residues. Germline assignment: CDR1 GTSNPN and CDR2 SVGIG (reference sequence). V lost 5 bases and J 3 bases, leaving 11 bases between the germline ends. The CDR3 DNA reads TGTGCCTGGTCTGGAGGCTACTACGAGCAGTACTTC. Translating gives CAWSGGYYEQYF.

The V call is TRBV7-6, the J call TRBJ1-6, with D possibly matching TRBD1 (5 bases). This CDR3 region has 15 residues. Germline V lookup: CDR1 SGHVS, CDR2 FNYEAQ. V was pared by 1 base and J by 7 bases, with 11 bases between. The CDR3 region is CASSLGGEGNSPLHF. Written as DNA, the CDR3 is TGTGCCAGCAGCTTAGGGGGCGAAGGCAATTCACCCCTCCACTTT.

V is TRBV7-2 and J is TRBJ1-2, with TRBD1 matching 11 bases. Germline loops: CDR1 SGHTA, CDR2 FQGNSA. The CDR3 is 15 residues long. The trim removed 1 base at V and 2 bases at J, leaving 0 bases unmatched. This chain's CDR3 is CASSLGTGGNYGYTF. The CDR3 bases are TGTGCCAGCAGCTTAGGGACAGGGGGCAACTATGGCTACACCTTC.

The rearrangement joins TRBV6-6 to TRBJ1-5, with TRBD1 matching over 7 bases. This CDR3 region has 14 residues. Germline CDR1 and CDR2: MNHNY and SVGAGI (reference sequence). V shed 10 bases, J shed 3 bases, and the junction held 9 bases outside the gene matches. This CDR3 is CAIWTGLNNQPQHF. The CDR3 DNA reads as TGTGCCATTTGGACAGGTCTGAACAATCAGCCCCAGCATTTT.

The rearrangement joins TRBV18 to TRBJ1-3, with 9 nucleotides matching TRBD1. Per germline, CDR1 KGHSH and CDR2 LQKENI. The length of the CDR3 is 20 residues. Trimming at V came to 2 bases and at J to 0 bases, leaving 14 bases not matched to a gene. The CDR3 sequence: CASSPSGTGLKTVSGNTIYF. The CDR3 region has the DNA TGTGCCAGCTCACCATCCGGGACAGGGCTCAAAACGGTCTCTGGAAACACCATATATTTT.

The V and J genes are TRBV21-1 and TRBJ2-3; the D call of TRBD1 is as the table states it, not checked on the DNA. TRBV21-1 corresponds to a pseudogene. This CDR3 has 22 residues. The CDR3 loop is CASTKGLARGQGRLRGTDTQYF. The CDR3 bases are TGTGCCAGCACCAAGGGTTTAGCACGGGGACAGGGCCGACTGAGGGGCACAGATACGCAGTATTTT.

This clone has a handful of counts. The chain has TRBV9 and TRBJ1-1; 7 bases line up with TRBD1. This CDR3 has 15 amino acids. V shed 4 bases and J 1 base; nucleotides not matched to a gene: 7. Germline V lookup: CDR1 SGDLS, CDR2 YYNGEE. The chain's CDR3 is CASSLRQGPNTEAFF. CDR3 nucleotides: TGTGCCAGCAGCCTCAGACAGGGACCGAACACTGAAGCTTTCTTT.

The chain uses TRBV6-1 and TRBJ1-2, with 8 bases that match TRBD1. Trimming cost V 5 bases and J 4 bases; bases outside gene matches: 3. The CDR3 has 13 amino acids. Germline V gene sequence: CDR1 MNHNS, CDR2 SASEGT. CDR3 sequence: CASSPDRGYGYTF. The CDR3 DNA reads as TGTGCCAGCAGTCCCGACAGGGGCTATGGCTACACCTTC.

CDR3 DNA: TGTGCCTGGAGTGGACGCGGAGGGTATAGCACAGATACGCAGTATTTT. Protein product: CAWSGRGGYSTDTQYF. The chain employs TRBV30 and TRBJ2-3, with D possibly matching TRBD2 (6 bases). The germline V and J ends were trimmed by 1 base and 0 bases, with 14 bases remaining between them. CDR3 length: 16 amino acids. Looked up from germline, CDR1 is GTSNPN and CDR2 is SVGIG (reference sequence).

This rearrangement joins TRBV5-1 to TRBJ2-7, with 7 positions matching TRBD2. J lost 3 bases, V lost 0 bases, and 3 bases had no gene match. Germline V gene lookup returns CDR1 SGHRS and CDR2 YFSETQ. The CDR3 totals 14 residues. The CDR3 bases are TGCGCCAGCAGCTTGGGGGCGGGGGACTACGAGCAGTACTTC. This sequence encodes CASSLGAGDYEQYF.

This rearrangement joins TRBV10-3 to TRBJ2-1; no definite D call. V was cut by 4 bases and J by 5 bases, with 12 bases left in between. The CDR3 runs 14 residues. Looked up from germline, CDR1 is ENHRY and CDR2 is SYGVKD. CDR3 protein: CAISAVQTHNEQFF. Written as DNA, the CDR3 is TGTGCCATCAGTGCCGTACAAACCCACAATGAGCAGTTCTTC.

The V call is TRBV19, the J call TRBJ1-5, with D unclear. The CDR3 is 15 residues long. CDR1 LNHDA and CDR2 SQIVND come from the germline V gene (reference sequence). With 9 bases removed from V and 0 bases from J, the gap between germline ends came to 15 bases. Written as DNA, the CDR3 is TGTGCCAGCGCCCCCCGGGTGATTAGCAATCAGCCCCAGCATTTT. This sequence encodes CASAPRVISNQPQHF.